This T cell receptor beta chain was obtained from a study of blood T cell repertoires in COVID-19. Here immunoSEQ multiplex PCR was the method, and the copy in TCRdb shows in-frame clones only, minus some. The data contain about 350,000 clones, roughly nine tenths of them singletons. The CDR3 consists of 17 residues. V was clipped by 3 bases and J by 4 bases; unmatched bases: 12. Germline CDR1 LGHNA, CDR2 YNFKEQ. This clone has more than one count but fewer than ten. The sequencing sample was made of peripheral blood. This chain uses TRBV4-2 with TRBJ2-3, with 8 positions matching TRBD1. The sequence derives from a woman aged 55-69 years with COVID-19, enrolled during active disease. CDR3 protein: CASSHRGQGASSDTQYF. CDR3 bases: TGTGCCAGCAGCCATCGGGGGCAGGGGGCTTCGTCAGATACGCAGTATTTT.